A single sample gave rise to the 10 T cell receptor beta chains below, sequenced in a study of T cell repertoires in cytomegalovirus infection. No antigen has been identified for these receptors. One entry per CDR3 protein results from TCRdb running MiXCR on the reads. The data contain 650,000 to 900,000 distinct CDR3 sequences, 25% to 30% of them seen just once; the ten biggest clones take up roughly 14%. The sample consisted of cultured CD8+ T cells from PBMCs, taken from culture after CMV antigen stimulation. The receptor source for this set is a human donor in good health (CMV status not recorded). Some clones in this sample may be carry-over from other donors' samples.

This clonotype was seen only once. One base away lies a much larger clone, so this may be a sequencing read error. The chain joins TRBV7-8 to TRBJ1-1, with 9 bases fitting TRBD1. Germline V gene lookup returns CDR1 SGHVS and CDR2 FQNEAQ. The CDR3 runs 14 residues. This CDR3 reads CANSVTGGWTEAFF. In DNA form, the CDR3 reads TGTGCCAACAGCGTAACAGGGGGCTGGACTGAAGCTTTCTTT.

This clonotype came up many times. V is TRBV7-9 and J is TRBJ1-4; TRBD1 is a possible D gene (5 bases). V was cut by 6 bases and J by 3 bases, with 8 bases left in between. There are 13 residues in the CDR3. CDR1 is SEHNR, CDR2 FQNEAQ, per germline (reference sequence). The CDR3 spells CASRQEANEKLFF. Here the CDR3 DNA reads TGTGCCAGCAGACAGGAAGCTAATGAAAAACTGTTTTTT.

As regards this clonotype: This CDR3 is missing its conserved last phenylalanine or tryptophan, likely due to a read error. This chain connects TRBV7-6 to TRBJ2-4; no clear D. The germline V gene encodes CDR1 SGHVS and CDR2 FNYEAQ. CDR3 length equals 13 residues. V gave up 5 bases and J gave up 8 bases, with 13 bases separating them. The CDR3 bases are TGTGCCAGCAGCCACCTCTCTGACGACATTCAGTACTAC. It codes for CASSHLSDDIQYY.

This clonotype was seen a few times. This chain connects TRBV14 to TRBJ2-7; D ambiguous. The CDR3 runs to 14 residues. The ends were cut back, 3 bases at V and 2 bases at J, with 11 bases in the middle. CDR1 and CDR2 from the germline V gene are SGHDN and FVKESK. DNA of the CDR3: TGTGCCAGCAGCCACCAGGAGCGTACCTACGAGCAGTACGTC. Translation: CASSHQERTYEQYV.

In its sample, this clonotype was seen many times. The rearrangement joins TRBV7-2 to TRBJ2-1, with 7 bases that match TRBD1. The CDR3 runs 15 residues. V trimming: 5 bases; J trimming: 0 bases; junction bases outside the gene matches: 4. CDR1 and CDR2 from the germline V gene are SGHTA and FQGNSA. CDR3 region: CASSLRDSSYNEQFF. Written as DNA, the CDR3 is TGTGCCAGCAGCCTCCGGGACAGCTCCTACAATGAGCAGTTCTTC.

The chain employs TRBV27 and TRBJ2-1, with D possibly being TRBD1 (6 bases). The germline V and J ends were trimmed by 0 bases and 4 bases, with 16 bases remaining between them. This CDR3 has 17 residues. Germline V gene lookup returns CDR1 MNHEY and CDR2 SMNVEV (reference sequence). CDR3 nucleotides: TGTGCCAGCAGTTTATCTACAGGGTATTATGGATACAATGAGCAGTTCTTC. Translation gives CASSLSTGYYGYNEQFF.

The V and J genes are TRBV27 and TRBJ2-2; D is unresolved. Germline CDR1 reads MNHEY; CDR2 reads SMNVEV (reference sequence). Trimming shortened V by 5 bases and J by 5 bases, and 9 bases separated the two germline ends. The CDR3 is made up of 13 amino acids. The CDR3 DNA follows: TGTGCCAGCAGTATTGGTCGAACCGGGGAGCTGTTTTTT. It specifies CASSIGRTGELFF.

V usage is TRBV12-5 and J usage is TRBJ2-1, with D perhaps TRBD1 (6 bases). The CDR3 has 14 amino acids. V dropped 1 base and J dropped 9 bases, with 13 bases sitting between them. CDR1 and CDR2 from the germline V gene are LGHNT and FRNRAP. This CDR3 is CASGLEGVGGEQFF. In nucleotides, the CDR3 is TGTGCTAGTGGTTTGGAAGGCGTAGGGGGTGAGCAGTTCTTC.

This clonotype occurred many times. V and J are TRBV13 and TRBJ2-3; 10 bases are a match to TRBD2. The CDR3 has 16 residues. Germline values: CDR1 PRHDT, CDR2 FYEKMQ (reference sequence). The trim removed 4 bases at V and 0 bases at J, leaving 4 bases unmatched. The CDR3 loop is CASSSSLAGSTDTQYF. CDR3 nucleotide sequence: TGTGCCAGCAGCTCCTCACTAGCGGGGAGCACAGATACGCAGTATTTT.

This clonotype was seen a handful of times. The CDR3 DNA sequence: TGTGCCAGCAGTCCTTGGACTAGCGGGGGGGCTAATGAGCAGTTCTTC. It codes for CASSPWTSGGANEQFF. V gene TRBV25-1 combines with J gene TRBJ2-1, with TRBD2 identical over 15 bases. V was clipped by 5 bases and J by 7 bases; unmatched bases: 6. Germline V gene sequence: CDR1 MGHDK, CDR2 SYGVNS. CDR3 size: 16 residues.